The entry that follows covers one T cell receptor (beta chain) sequence. Its antigen is currently unknown. This specimen comes from a study of cytomegalovirus exposure and HLA in healthy donors. Study-wide points: Many donors shared some public TCRs, even though most TCR sequences were rare.

PCR used 60 Vbeta primers and 13 Jbeta primers. Profiling relied on immunoSEQ multiplex PCR, and the TCRdb table lists in-frame clones only, not all of them. The sample contains about 110,000 clones, 55% to 75% of which appear only once. The CDR3 contains 15 residues. CDR1 and CDR2 (germline): SQVTM, ANQGSEA. V was clipped by 3 bases and J by 1 base, with 10 bases between them. This TCR came from a man aged 25-45 years in good health and CMV-seropositive. Specimen: PBMCs. The chain uses TRBV29-1 and TRBJ2-6; D may be TRBD1 (6 bases). DNA for the CDR3: TGCAGCGTTGAGCAGGGGAGTTCTGGGGCCAACGTCCTGACTTTC. It codes for CSVEQGSSGANVLTF. The full variable domain, rest sourced from reference TRBV29-1 and TRBJ2-6, is SAVISQKPSRDICQRGTSLTIQCQVDSQVTMMFWYRQQPGQSLTLIATANQGSEATYESGFVIDKFPISRPNLTFSTLTVSNMSPEDSSIYLCSVEQGSSGANVLTFGAGSRLTVL.